These 28 T cell receptor beta chains share one sample of origin, sequenced in a study of control samples from healthy donors and cancer patients. Assay used: immunoSEQ multiplex PCR; TCRdb lists only in-frame clones, some missing. The data contain about 93,000 clones, about 85% of them singletons. Sequenced sample: blood. Receptors originate from a woman in her 70s in good health.

The chain employs TRBV2 and TRBJ2-5; D ambiguous. Germline CDR1 is SNHLY and CDR2 is FYNNEI. The CDR3 totals 13 residues. Trimming pared 6 bases from V and 5 bases from J, leaving 13 bases between. CDR3 DNA: TGTGCCAGCAGCTTTTTCGACGGGGAGACCCAGTACTTC. Encoded protein: CASSFFDGETQYF.

The chain is built from TRBV5-1 and TRBJ2-2; D may match TRBD1 or TRBD2 (6 bases each). Trimming removed 7 bases at V and 1 base at J, with 11 bases between. This CDR3 has 14 residues. Germline loops: CDR1 SGHRS, CDR2 YFSETQ. The CDR3 sequence: CASRGTLNTGELFF. As DNA, the CDR3 is TGCGCCAGCCGCGGGACACTGAACACCGGGGAGCTGTTTTTT.

The rearrangement uses TRBV11-2 and TRBJ1-2; D is ambiguous. CDR3 size: 15 residues. V lost 1 base, J lost 5 bases, and 14 bases lay in between. Germline CDR1 is SGHAT and CDR2 is FQNNGV. This chain's CDR3 is CASSLGREIEYGYTF. The CDR3 bases are TGTGCCAGCAGCTTAGGGAGAGAAATAGAATATGGCTACACCTTC. The full variable domain, in which reference TRBV11-2 and TRBJ1-2 provide the parts outside the CDR3, is EAGVAQSPRYKIIEKRQSVAFWCNPISGHATLYWYQQILGQGPKLLIQFQNNGVVDDSQLPKDRFSAERLKGVDSTLKIQPAKLEDSAVYLCASSLGREIEYGYTFGSGTRLTVV.

The CDR3 sequence is CARSLRGGPYNQPQHF. CDR3 bases: TGTGCCAGAAGCTTGAGGGGAGGGCCTTACAATCAGCCCCAGCATTTT. This chain uses TRBV5-3 with TRBJ1-5; tentatively, D is TRBD1 (5 bases). TRBV5-3 is an ORF for which the function is uncertain. The length of the CDR3 is 16 residues. The V end was cut by 1 base, the J end by 3 bases, with 14 bases between.

This clone was seen a single time. This chain connects TRBV6-5 to TRBJ2-3, with TRBD2 identical over 8 bases. V shed 10 bases, J shed 4 bases, and the junction held 13 bases outside the gene matches. Germline loops: CDR1 MNHEY, CDR2 SVGAGI. CDR3 length: 15 residues. The CDR3 region has the DNA TGTGCCACCATGTCTGGACTAGCAGGTTCAGATACGCAGTATTTT. This translates into CATMSGLAGSDTQYF.

This clone was seen a few times. V usage is TRBV7-9 and J usage is TRBJ2-7, with unresolved D. The V end was cut by 4 bases, the J end by 0 bases, with 13 bases between. Germline V CDR1 and CDR2: SEHNR, FQNEAQ (reference sequence). The CDR3 is 15 residues long. CDR3 amino acids: CASSSRDGNSYEQYF. The CDR3 DNA is TGTGCCAGCAGCTCCCGAGATGGAAACTCCTACGAGCAGTACTTC.

This sequence joins TRBV30 and TRBJ1-1; D may be TRBD1 (6 bases). Per germline, CDR1 GTSNPN and CDR2 SVGIG (reference sequence). V lost 0 bases and J 6 bases, leaving 8 bases between the germline ends. CDR3 size: 12 residues. CDR3 residues: CAWSVKGAEAFF. DNA for the CDR3: TGTGCCTGGAGTGTTAAGGGGGCTGAAGCTTTCTTT. The complete variable domain, with remaining parts taken from reference TRBV30 and TRBJ1-1, reads SQTIHQWPATLVQPVGSPLSLECTVEGTSNPNLYWYRQAAGRGLQLLFYSVGIGQISSEVPQNLSASRPQDRQFILSSKKLLLSDSGFYLCAWSVKGAEAFFGQGTRLTVV.

V usage is TRBV3-1 (or the pseudogene TRBV3-2) and J usage is TRBJ1-4; 9 positions agree with TRBD1. The ends lost 4 bases at V and 5 bases at J; junction bases unmatched: 5. CDR3 size: 15 residues. Germline CDR1 is LGHDT and CDR2 is YNNKEL (reference sequence). In nucleotides, the CDR3 is TGTGCCAGCAGCCCTCGACAGGGGGGGAATGAAAAACTGTTTTTT. It is translated as CASSPRQGGNEKLFF.

This clone was detected only a few times. The CDR3: CASTPSPGAGELFF. CDR3 nucleotide sequence: TGTGCCAGCACTCCAAGCCCCGGGGCCGGGGAGCTGTTTTTT. The V and J genes are TRBV6-4 and TRBJ2-2, with D tentatively TRBD2 (5 bases). The CDR3 totals 14 residues. Germline loops: CDR1 MRHNA, CDR2 SNTAGT. Trimming took off 7 bases at V and 6 bases at J, with 15 bases between the two ends.

The chain has TRBV7-8 and TRBJ1-6; no clear D. This CDR3 is 15 amino acids long. The germline V gene encodes CDR1 SGHVS and CDR2 FQNEAQ. V lost 4 bases and J 14 bases, leaving 21 bases between the germline ends. The CDR3 is CASSSGRPQRGTLHF. The CDR3 nucleotides are TGTGCCAGCAGCTCCGGTCGACCCCAACGGGGAACCCTCCACTTT.

V usage is TRBV7-9 and J usage is TRBJ1-2; 7 bases align to TRBD1. J lost 0 bases, V lost 1 base, and 2 bases had no gene match. This CDR3 has 15 residues. Germline-derived CDR1 and CDR2 are SEHNR and FQNEAQ (reference sequence). The CDR3 spells CASSLGTGTNYGYTF. CDR3 nucleotides: TGTGCCAGCAGCTTAGGGACAGGTACTAACTATGGCTACACCTTC.

Here the CDR3 DNA reads TGTGCCACCAGCAGGGGGTCAGGGGCGTTGAACACTGAAGCTTTCTTT. It is translated as CATSRGSGALNTEAFF. V gene TRBV15 combines with J gene TRBJ1-1, with D perhaps matching TRBD1 (6 bases). The length of the CDR3 is 16 residues. V was cut by 3 bases and J by 0 bases, with 14 bases left in between. Germline V gives CDR1 LNHNV, CDR2 YYDKDF (reference sequence).

The chain recombines TRBV11-2 with TRBJ2-5; 10 bases fit TRBD2. Germline lookup yields CDR1 SGHAT and CDR2 FQNNGV. CDR3 length: 16 residues. V dropped 1 base and J dropped 1; count of bases not matched to a gene: 3. The CDR3 protein is CASSLVASGGQETQYF. Written as DNA, the CDR3 is TGTGCCAGCAGCTTAGTGGCTAGCGGGGGCCAAGAGACCCAGTACTTC.

The rearrangement joins TRBV15 to TRBJ1-1; D may be TRBD1 (5 bases). CDR3 size: 14 residues. The germline V and J ends were trimmed by 1 base and 5 bases, with 11 bases remaining between them. The germline gives CDR1 LNHNV, CDR2 YYDKDF (reference sequence). This CDR3 is CATSRGGSQTEAFF. CDR3 bases: TGTGCCACCAGCAGAGGGGGGAGCCAAACTGAAGCTTTCTTT.

V and J are TRBV3-1 (or the pseudogene TRBV3-2) and TRBJ1-5; D call uncertain. The germline V gene has CDR1 LGHDT and CDR2 YNNKEL (reference sequence). Trimming left V 2 bases short and J 4 bases short, with 6 bases between. This CDR3 contains 13 residues. For the CDR3, the DNA is TGTGCCAGCAGCCAACAGACGAATCAGCCCCAGCATTTT. Protein product: CASSQQTNQPQHF.

This sequence joins TRBV7-9 and TRBJ2-2; either TRBD1 or TRBD2 may fit D (5 bases each). CDR1 is SEHNR and CDR2 is FQNEAQ in the germline V gene (reference sequence). Trimming stripped 5 bases from V and 0 bases from J, with 19 bases between. The length of the CDR3 is 18 residues. The chain's CDR3 is CASSAPEGRSANTGELFF. Here the CDR3 DNA reads TGTGCCAGCAGCGCACCCGAGGGGCGGTCTGCGAACACCGGGGAGCTGTTTTTT.

This chain uses TRBV5-1 with TRBJ2-5; D not certain. V lost 4 bases and J lost 3, with 13 bases in between. The germline V gene has CDR1 SGHRS and CDR2 YFSETQ. The CDR3 has 14 residues. The CDR3, as DNA: TGCGCCAGCAGCGCAACAGTAACCAAAGAGACCCAGTACTTC. This codes for CASSATVTKETQYF. Full variable domain (outside the CDR3, taken from reference TRBV5-1 and TRBJ2-5): KAGVTQTPRYLIKTRGQQVTLSCSPISGHRSVSWYQQTPGQGLQFLFEYFSETQRNKGNFPGRFSGRQFSNSRSEMNVSTLELGDSALYLCASSATVTKETQYFGPGTRLLVL.

This chain links TRBV19 with TRBJ2-1; D ambiguous. The V gene's germline CDR1 is LNHDA and CDR2 SQIVND (reference sequence). This CDR3 has 13 residues. V gave up 5 bases and J gave up 8 bases, with 13 bases separating them. CDR3 loop: CASSLGAIDEQFF. The CDR3 coding sequence is TGTGCCAGTAGTCTCGGAGCTATCGATGAGCAGTTCTTC.

CDR3 bases: TGCAGCGCCCGAATTAGTTCGAACACCGGGGAGCTGTTTTTT. It encodes CSARISSNTGELFF. The chain uses TRBV29-1 and TRBJ2-2; no clear D gene. There are 14 residues in the CDR3. The V end was cut by 7 bases, the J end by 0 bases, with 12 bases between. CDR1 is SQVTM and CDR2 is ANQGSEA in the germline V gene.

The chain is built from TRBV30 and TRBJ1-4; TRBD1 matches 7 bases. The CDR3 is 15 residues long. The germline gives CDR1 GTSNPN, CDR2 SVGIG (reference sequence). V lost 4 bases to trimming and J lost 3 bases; unmatched junction nucleotides: 8. The CDR3 is CAWTKEGAANEKLFF. DNA for the CDR3: TGTGCCTGGACAAAAGAGGGGGCCGCTAATGAAAAACTGTTTTTT.

The chain employs TRBV5-4 and TRBJ2-7, with TRBD2 matching 13 bases. Germline trimming cut 7 bases from V and 2 bases from J; bases unmatched to any gene: 0. Looked up from germline, CDR1 is SGHNT and CDR2 is YYREEE (reference sequence). CDR3 length: 13 amino acids. The CDR3, as DNA: TGTGCCAGCGGACTAGCGGGGGCCTACGAGCAGTACTTC. It encodes CASGLAGAYEQYF.

The chain joins TRBV6-4 to TRBJ2-3, with D hard to call. V was pared by 3 bases and J by 3 bases, with 7 bases between. From germline, CDR1 is MRHNA and CDR2 SNTAGT. The CDR3 covers 13 residues. CDR3 DNA sequence: TGTGCCAGCAGTGAAGAACGGACAGATACGCAGTATTTT. Its protein product is CASSEERTDTQYF.

This chain connects TRBV6-5 to TRBJ1-2; D perhaps matches TRBD1 (6 bases). The germline V gene encodes CDR1 MNHEY and CDR2 SVGAGI. V was pared by 0 bases and J by 4 bases, with 9 bases between. The CDR3 is 14 residues long. The CDR3 is CASSYSRGGYGYTF. The CDR3 coding sequence is TGTGCCAGCAGTTACTCGAGGGGGGGCTATGGCTACACCTTC.

The chain recombines TRBV5-6 with TRBJ2-1; TRBD2 matches at 10 bases. The junction had 10 bases not matched to a gene; V was cut back by 7 bases and J by 12 bases. Looked up from germline, CDR1 is SGHDT and CDR2 is YYEEEE. The CDR3 is 13 amino acids. DNA of the CDR3: TGTGCCAGCGGTAAGCGGGAGGGCTTTTTGCAGTTCTTC. It is translated as CASGKREGFLQFF.

For the CDR3, the DNA is TGTGCCAGCGGCAGGGAAGGCAATCAGCCCCAGCATTTT. The encoded protein is CASGREGNQPQHF. V gene TRBV3-1 (or the pseudogene TRBV3-2) combines with J gene TRBJ1-5; TRBD1 is a possible D gene (5 bases). The CDR3 runs 13 residues. Germline lookup yields CDR1 LGHDT and CDR2 YNNKEL (reference sequence). Trimming took 8 bases from V and 2 from J, leaving 10 bases between them.

V and J are TRBV6-4 and TRBJ1-6; TRBD1 matches 10 bases. The CDR3 is made up of 15 amino acids. Trimming removed 0 bases from V and 7 bases from J; junction bases left unmatched: 0. Germline V lookup: CDR1 MRHNA, CDR2 SNTAGT. The CDR3 is CASSDSTGGNSPLHF. The CDR3 nucleotides are TGTGCCAGCAGTGACTCGACAGGGGGCAATTCACCCCTCCACTTT.

This chain links TRBV6-1 with TRBJ1-3, with D unresolved. Trimming removed 3 bases at V and 0 bases at J, with 9 bases between. This CDR3 is built from 15 residues. Germline CDR1 and CDR2: MNHNS and SASEGT. This CDR3 is CASSDYFRSGNTIYF. The CDR3 DNA sequence: TGTGCCAGCAGTGATTATTTCCGCTCTGGAAACACCATATATTTT.

The chain couples TRBV5-1 to TRBJ1-1, with D uncertain. The CDR3 loop spans 14 amino acids. V lost 1 base and J lost 1, with 8 bases in between. Per germline, CDR1 SGHRS and CDR2 YFSETQ. This CDR3 reads CASSLQPGNTEAFF. CDR3 DNA: TGCGCCAGCAGCTTGCAGCCAGGGAACACTGAAGCTTTCTTT. Full variable domain (remainder filled in from reference TRBV5-1 and TRBJ1-1): KAGVTQTPRYLIKTRGQQVTLSCSPISGHRSVSWYQQTPGQGLQFLFEYFSETQRNKGNFPGRFSGRQFSNSRSEMNVSTLELGDSALYLCASSLQPGNTEAFFGQGTRLTVV.